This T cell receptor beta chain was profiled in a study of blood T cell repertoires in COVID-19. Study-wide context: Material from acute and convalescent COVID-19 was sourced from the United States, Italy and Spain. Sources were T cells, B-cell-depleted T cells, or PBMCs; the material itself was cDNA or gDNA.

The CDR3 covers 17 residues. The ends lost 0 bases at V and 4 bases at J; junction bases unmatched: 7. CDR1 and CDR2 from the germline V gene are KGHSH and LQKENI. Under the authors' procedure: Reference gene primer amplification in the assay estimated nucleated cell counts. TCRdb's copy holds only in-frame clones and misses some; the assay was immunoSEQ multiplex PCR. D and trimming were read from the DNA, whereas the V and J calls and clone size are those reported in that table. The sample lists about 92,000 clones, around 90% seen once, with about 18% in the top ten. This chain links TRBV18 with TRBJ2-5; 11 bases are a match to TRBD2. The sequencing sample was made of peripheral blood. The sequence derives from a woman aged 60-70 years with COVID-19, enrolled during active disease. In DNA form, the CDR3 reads TGTGCCAGCTCACCACCGTCTAGCGGGGGGCCGCGAGAGACCCAGTACTTC. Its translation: CASSPPSSGGPRETQYF. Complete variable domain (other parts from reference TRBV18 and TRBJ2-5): NAGVMQNPRHLVRRRGQEARLRCSPMKGHSHVYWYRQLPEEGLKFMVYLQKENIIDESGMPKERFSAEFPKEGPSILRIQQVVRGDSAAYFCASSPPSSGGPRETQYFGPGTRLLVL.